One sample yielded the 24 T cell receptor beta chains listed below, sequenced in a study of T cells expressing NK-cell markers. TCRdb re-called the 5' RACE reads and shows each CDR3 protein once, DNA omitted. This repertoire includes about 390,000 distinct CDR3 sequences. Input material: blood T cells: a sorted CD56 or NKG2C T cell subset, CD4+ or CD8+ T cells, or bulk PBMC T cells (not recorded which). The receptor set was obtained from a woman between 45 and 65 years old in good health.

The chain employs TRBV7-4 and TRBJ2-1; the TRBD2 assignment by TCRdb is unverifiable without DNA. This CDR3 is 15 amino acids long. CDR1 is SGHVT, CDR2 SQSDAQ, per germline. CDR3 amino acids: CASSLGELGYNEQFF.

V usage is TRBV15 and J usage is TRBJ2-3; with no DNA, the TCRdb D assignment of TRBD2 cannot be verified. CDR1 and CDR2 from the germline V gene are LNHNV and YYDKDF (reference sequence). The CDR3 is 15 residues long. Here the CDR3 reads CATSRGGAGADTQYF.

The chain couples TRBV20-1 to TRBJ2-2; with no DNA, the TCRdb D assignment of TRBD1 cannot be verified. Per germline, CDR1 DFQATT and CDR2 SNEGSKA (reference sequence). The CDR3 extends over 15 amino acids. The CDR3 loop is CSASKPGGITGELFF.

This chain joins TRBV7-8 and TRBJ2-3; TCRdb's D gene call, TRBD2, goes unchecked for lack of DNA. The CDR3 extends over 15 amino acids. The germline V gene encodes CDR1 SGHVS and CDR2 FQNEAQ. This CDR3 reads CASSWTSGPTDTQYF.

This chain uses TRBV6-5 with TRBJ1-1; TCRdb calls TRBD1, which cannot be checked without DNA. The CDR3 consists of 17 residues. Looked up from germline, CDR1 is MNHEY and CDR2 is SVGAGI. The CDR3 sequence: CASSSTSLQGVNTEAFF.

The chain uses TRBV4-1 and TRBJ2-1; TCRdb designates TRBD2, a call that cannot be tested without DNA. There are 17 residues in the CDR3. Looked up from germline, CDR1 is MGHRA and CDR2 is YSYEKL. The CDR3 is CASSQGTRTSGSSEQFF.

The genes are TRBV27 and TRBJ2-7; checking the TCRdb D call of TRBD1 is not possible without DNA. Per the germline V gene, CDR1 is MNHEY and CDR2 is SMNVEV (reference sequence). The CDR3 runs 16 residues. CDR3 sequence: CASSLSTGQGWYEQYF.

This rearrangement joins TRBV20-1 to TRBJ1-5; TCRdb's D call, TRBD1, is unchecked because there is no DNA. The CDR3 runs 12 residues. Germline V gene data show CDR1 as DFQATT and CDR2 as SNEGSKA (reference sequence). The CDR3: CSARQGSWPQHF.

The V gene is TRBV20-1, the J gene TRBJ2-3; the TCRdb call, TRBD2, lacks DNA for checking. Germline assignment: CDR1 DFQATT and CDR2 SNEGSKA (reference sequence). This CDR3 is built from 16 residues. This chain's CDR3 is CSARDQRSGRTDTQYF.

The gene calls are TRBV20-1 and TRBJ1-1. Germline-derived CDR1 and CDR2 are DFQATT and SNEGSKA (reference sequence). CDR3 length: 14 amino acids. CDR3 residues: CSARVAGLSPEAFF.

This rearrangement joins TRBV29-1 to TRBJ1-1; TCRdb proposes TRBD1, but this gene call is untestable without DNA. The CDR3 has 14 residues. Germline V CDR1 and CDR2: SQVTM, ANQGSEA. The CDR3 sequence is CSPVREEGRFEAFF.

The chain links TRBV5-5 to TRBJ2-1; TCRdb picks TRBD2, but there is no DNA to check that call. Germline-derived CDR1 and CDR2 are SGHKS and YYEKEE (reference sequence). The CDR3 is 20 residues long. The CDR3 spells CASSSPGEGGLAGGQNEQFF.

This sequence joins TRBV6-2 or TRBV6-3 and TRBJ1-2. Germline V CDR1 and CDR2: MNHEY, SVGEGT. The CDR3 spans 14 residues. The CDR3 protein is CASSYAAGSYGYTF.

The chain links TRBV12-3 or TRBV12-4 to TRBJ1-1; TCRdb gives TRBD1 as the D gene, but with no DNA this cannot be confirmed. The CDR3 totals 16 residues. CDR3 amino acids: CASSIVPGHQRTEAFF.

The rearrangement links TRBV15 to TRBJ2-5; TCRdb selects TRBD1, and the lack of DNA leaves this call unchecked. CDR1 is LNHNV, CDR2 YYDKDF, per germline (reference sequence). CDR3 length: 13 residues. The CDR3 reads CATSRPGASTQYF.

The rearrangement joins TRBV12-3 or TRBV12-4 to TRBJ2-1; TCRdb's assignment of TRBD2 cannot be checked, as there is no DNA. The CDR3 loop spans 14 amino acids. Here the CDR3 reads CASSLHRDFNEQFF.

The chain couples TRBV2 to TRBJ2-3; TCRdb's D call of TRBD2 is untestable without DNA. This CDR3 is built from 14 residues. The germline V gene encodes CDR1 SNHLY and CDR2 FYNNEI. This CDR3 is CASGRGRASDTQYF.

The V gene is TRBV5-1, the J gene TRBJ2-5; TCRdb gives TRBD1 as the D gene, but with no DNA this cannot be confirmed. Germline V gene data show CDR1 as SGHRS and CDR2 as YFSETQ. This CDR3 spans 15 amino acids. Here the CDR3 reads CASSWNRGQQETQYF.

The CDR3 is CASSPLRGTSEAFF. This sequence joins TRBV18 and TRBJ1-1; TCRdb's D call of TRBD1 is untestable without DNA. The CDR3 has 14 amino acids. Germline V gene lookup returns CDR1 KGHSH and CDR2 LQKENI.

The chain combines TRBV28 with TRBJ2-3. CDR1 is MDHEN and CDR2 is SYDVKM in the germline V gene. This CDR3 is built from 13 residues. CDR3 region: CASSGDDGYTQYF.

The rearrangement links TRBV12-3 or TRBV12-4 to TRBJ2-1. The length of the CDR3 is 12 residues. CDR3 loop: CASSRTPEDPFF.

This chain joins TRBV5-1 and TRBJ2-7; TCRdb gives TRBD1 as the D gene, but with no DNA this cannot be confirmed. Looked up from germline, CDR1 is SGHRS and CDR2 is YFSETQ. The CDR3 has 13 residues. CDR3 amino acids: CASSLWAPSEQYF.

CDR3 in amino acids: CASSLRDWPIRGYTF. The V and J genes are TRBV12-3 or TRBV12-4 and TRBJ1-2. This CDR3 is built from 15 residues.

The CDR3 here is CASSAPSSYNEQFF. V and J are TRBV12-3 or TRBV12-4 and TRBJ2-1; TCRdb's D call of TRBD1 is untestable without DNA. The CDR3 contains 14 residues.